This T cell receptor beta chain was sequenced for a study of blood T cell repertoires in COVID-19. Study in general: Samples taken during acute and convalescent COVID-19 were collected in the United States, Italy and Spain.

Participants had their cohort set by participant-reported clinical history. Original processing methods: Amplification of reference gene primers provided the estimated nucleated cell counts. TCRdb keeps only in-frame clones here, not all; method: immunoSEQ multiplex PCR. V, J and clone size are taken as reported in that table, and D and trimming were inferred from the DNA itself. The table has about 220,000 clones, around 88% seen once. Trimming shortened V by 2 bases and J by 3 bases, and 20 bases separated the two germline ends. Germline V gene sequence: CDR1 MNHEY, CDR2 SMNVEV (reference sequence). The CDR3 has 17 amino acids.

The TCR originated in a woman aged 45-65 years with acute COVID-19. The chain couples TRBV27 to TRBJ2-7; D perhaps matches TRBD2 (6 bases). Specimen: PBMCs or T cells enriched from blood (not recorded which). CDR3: CASSLLSIGEVGYEQYF. The CDR3, as DNA: TGTGCCAGCAGTTTACTCTCCATAGGGGAGGTTGGCTACGAGCAGTACTTC.